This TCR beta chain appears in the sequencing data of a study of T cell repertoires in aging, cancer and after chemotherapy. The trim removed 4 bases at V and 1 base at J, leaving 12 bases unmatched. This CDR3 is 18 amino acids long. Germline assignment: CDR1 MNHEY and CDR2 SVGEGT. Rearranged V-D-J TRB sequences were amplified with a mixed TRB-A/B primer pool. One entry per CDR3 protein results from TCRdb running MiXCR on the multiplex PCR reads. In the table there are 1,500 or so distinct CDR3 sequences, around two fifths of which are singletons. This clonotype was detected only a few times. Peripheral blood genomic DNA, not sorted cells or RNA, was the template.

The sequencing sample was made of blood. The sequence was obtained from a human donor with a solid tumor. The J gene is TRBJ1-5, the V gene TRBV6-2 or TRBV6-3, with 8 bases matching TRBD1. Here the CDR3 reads CASSFLQSTGASNQPQHF. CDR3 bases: TGTGCCAGCAGTTTCCTCCAATCGACAGGGGCGAGCAATCAGCCCCAGCATTTT.